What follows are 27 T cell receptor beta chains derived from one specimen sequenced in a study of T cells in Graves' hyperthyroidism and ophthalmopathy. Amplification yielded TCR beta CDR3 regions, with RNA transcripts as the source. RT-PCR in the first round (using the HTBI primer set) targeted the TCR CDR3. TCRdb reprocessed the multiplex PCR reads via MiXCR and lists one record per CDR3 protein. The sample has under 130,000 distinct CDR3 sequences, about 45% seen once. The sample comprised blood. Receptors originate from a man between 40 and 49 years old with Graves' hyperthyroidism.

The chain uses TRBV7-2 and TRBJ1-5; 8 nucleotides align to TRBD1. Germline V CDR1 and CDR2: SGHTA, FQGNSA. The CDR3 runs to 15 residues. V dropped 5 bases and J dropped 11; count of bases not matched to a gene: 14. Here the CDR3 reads CASSNLGQGLETQHF. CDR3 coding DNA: TGTGCCAGCAGCAACCTCGGACAGGGTTTAGAGACCCAGCATTTT.

DNA of the CDR3: TGTGCCAGCAGCTTTGACACCGGGGAGACCCAGTACTTC. Translation gives CASSFDTGETQYF. The chain couples TRBV7-8 to TRBJ2-5; D is unclear. Germline CDR1 SGHVS, CDR2 FQNEAQ. Trimming removed 3 bases at V and 5 bases at J, with 10 bases between. CDR3 length: 13 residues.

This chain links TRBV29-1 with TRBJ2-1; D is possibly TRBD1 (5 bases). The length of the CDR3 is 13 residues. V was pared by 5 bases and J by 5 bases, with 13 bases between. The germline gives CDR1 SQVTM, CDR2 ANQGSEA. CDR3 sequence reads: CSVFQGGNNEQFF. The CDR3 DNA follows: TGCAGCGTTTTTCAGGGTGGGAACAATGAGCAGTTCTTC.

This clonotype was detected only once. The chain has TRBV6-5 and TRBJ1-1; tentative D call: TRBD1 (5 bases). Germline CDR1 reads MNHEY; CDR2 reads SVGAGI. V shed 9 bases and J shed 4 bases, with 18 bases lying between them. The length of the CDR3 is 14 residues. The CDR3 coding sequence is TGTGCCAGTCATGGGGGACGGGGAGGCACTGAAGCTTTCTTT. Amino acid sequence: CASHGGRGGTEAFF.

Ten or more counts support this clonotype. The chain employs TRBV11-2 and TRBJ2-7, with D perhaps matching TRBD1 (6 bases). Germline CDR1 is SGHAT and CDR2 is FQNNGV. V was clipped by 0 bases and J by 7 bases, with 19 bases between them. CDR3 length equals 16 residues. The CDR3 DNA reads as TGTGCCAGCAGCTTAGATAGGGGGTACCGAGGTTGGGAGCAGTACTTC. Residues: CASSLDRGYRGWEQYF.

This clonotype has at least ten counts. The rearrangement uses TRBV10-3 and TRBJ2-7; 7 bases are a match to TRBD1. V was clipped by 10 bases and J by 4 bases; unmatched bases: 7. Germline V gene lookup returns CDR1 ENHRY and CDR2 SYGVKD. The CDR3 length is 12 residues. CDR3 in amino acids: CATGTDEYEQYF. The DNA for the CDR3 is TGTGCCACTGGGACAGATGAATACGAGCAGTACTTC.

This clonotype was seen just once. The CDR3: CSDRGRSSYEQYF. The DNA of the CDR3 is TGCAGTGATAGGGGAAGGAGCTCCTACGAGCAGTACTTC. The V and J genes are TRBV20-1 and TRBJ2-7, with D maybe TRBD1 (5 bases). The CDR3 consists of 13 residues. CDR1 DFQATT and CDR2 SNEGSKA come from the germline V gene (reference sequence). The V and J ends lost 7 bases and 0 bases respectively, with 13 bases between them.

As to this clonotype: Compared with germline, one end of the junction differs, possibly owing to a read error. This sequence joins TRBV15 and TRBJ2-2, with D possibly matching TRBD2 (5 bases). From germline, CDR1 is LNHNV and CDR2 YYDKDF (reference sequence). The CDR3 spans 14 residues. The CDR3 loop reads CATSGPMNTGEPFF. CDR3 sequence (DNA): TGTGCCACCAGCGGCCCCATGAACACCGGGGAGCCGTTTTTC.

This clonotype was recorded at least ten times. CDR3 in amino acids: CASSPTQSYEQYF. As DNA, the CDR3 is TGCGCCAGCAGCCCGACCCAGAGCTACGAGCAGTACTTC. The chain carries TRBV5-1 and TRBJ2-7; D gene unclear. CDR3 length equals 13 residues. The germline V gene has CDR1 SGHRS and CDR2 YFSETQ. V lost 4 bases, J lost 3 bases, and 11 bases lay in between.

CDR3 in DNA: TGCAACGTCCATGAGCAGTTCTTC. Translated, it gives CNVHEQFF. This sequence joins TRBV29-1 and TRBJ2-1; D gene uncertain. CDR3 length equals 8 residues. CDR1 is SQVTM and CDR2 is ANQGSEA in the germline V gene.

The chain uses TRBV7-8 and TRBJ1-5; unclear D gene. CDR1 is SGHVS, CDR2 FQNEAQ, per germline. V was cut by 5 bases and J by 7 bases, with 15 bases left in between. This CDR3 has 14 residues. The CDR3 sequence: CASSGSLGVQPQHF. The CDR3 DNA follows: TGTGCCAGCAGCGGCTCCCTTGGGGTACAGCCCCAGCATTTT.

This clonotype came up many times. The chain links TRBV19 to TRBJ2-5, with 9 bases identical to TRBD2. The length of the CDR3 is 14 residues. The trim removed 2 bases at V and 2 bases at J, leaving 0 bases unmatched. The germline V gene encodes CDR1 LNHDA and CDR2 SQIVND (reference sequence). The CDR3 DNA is TGTGCCAGTAGTATAAGCGGGGGGCAAGAGACCCAGTACTTC. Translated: CASSISGGQETQYF.

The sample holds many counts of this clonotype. The CDR3: CASSLSVAGKNTEAFF. The CDR3 DNA follows: TGTGCCAGCAGCTTAAGCGTGGCAGGGAAGAACACTGAAGCTTTCTTT. The rearrangement joins TRBV7-3 to TRBJ1-1; weak D call: TRBD1 (5 bases). The V end lost 1 base, the J end lost 1 base, and 13 bases lay between the germline ends. The CDR3 runs to 16 residues. The germline V gene has CDR1 SGHTA and CDR2 FQGTGA.

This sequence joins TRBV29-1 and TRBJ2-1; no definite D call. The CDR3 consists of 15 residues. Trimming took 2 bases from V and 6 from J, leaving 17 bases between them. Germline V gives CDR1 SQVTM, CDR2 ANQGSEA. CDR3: CSVEFATDAFNEQFF. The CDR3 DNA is TGCAGCGTTGAATTCGCAACGGATGCCTTCAATGAGCAGTTCTTC.

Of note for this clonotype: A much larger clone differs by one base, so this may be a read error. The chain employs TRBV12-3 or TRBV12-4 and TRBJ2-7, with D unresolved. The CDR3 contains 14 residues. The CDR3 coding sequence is TGTGCCGGCAGTTTGTTTTCGGCAGAGGTCGAGCAGTACTTC. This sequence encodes CAGSLFSAEVEQYF.

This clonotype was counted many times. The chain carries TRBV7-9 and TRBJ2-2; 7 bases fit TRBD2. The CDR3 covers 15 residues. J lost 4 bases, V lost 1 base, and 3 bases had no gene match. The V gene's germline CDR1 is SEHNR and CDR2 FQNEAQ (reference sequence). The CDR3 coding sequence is TGTGCCAGCAGCTTAGGGGAGGGGCGCACCGGGGAGCTGTTTTTT. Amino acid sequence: CASSLGEGRTGELFF.

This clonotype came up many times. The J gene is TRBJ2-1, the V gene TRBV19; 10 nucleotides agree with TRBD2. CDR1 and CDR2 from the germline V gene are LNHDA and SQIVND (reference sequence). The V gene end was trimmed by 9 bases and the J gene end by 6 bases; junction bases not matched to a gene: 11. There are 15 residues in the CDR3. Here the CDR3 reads CASSSSGSVGNEQFF. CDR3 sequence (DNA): TGTGCCAGCTCCTCTAGCGGGAGCGTAGGCAATGAGCAGTTCTTC.

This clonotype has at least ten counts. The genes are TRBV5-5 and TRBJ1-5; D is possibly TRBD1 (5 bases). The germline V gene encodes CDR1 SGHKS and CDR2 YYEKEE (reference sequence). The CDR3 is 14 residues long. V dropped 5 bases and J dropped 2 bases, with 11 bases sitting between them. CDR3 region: CASSAGTGNQPQHF. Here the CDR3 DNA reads TGTGCCAGCAGTGCAGGGACGGGCAATCAGCCCCAGCATTTT.

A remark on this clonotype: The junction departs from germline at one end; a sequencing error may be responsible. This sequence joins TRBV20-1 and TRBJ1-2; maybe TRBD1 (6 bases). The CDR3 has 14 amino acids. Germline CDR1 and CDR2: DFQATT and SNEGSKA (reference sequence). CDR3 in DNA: TGCAGTGCCAGATTCCTCTCGGGGGCTTCTGGCCACACCTTC. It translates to CSARFLSGASGHTF.

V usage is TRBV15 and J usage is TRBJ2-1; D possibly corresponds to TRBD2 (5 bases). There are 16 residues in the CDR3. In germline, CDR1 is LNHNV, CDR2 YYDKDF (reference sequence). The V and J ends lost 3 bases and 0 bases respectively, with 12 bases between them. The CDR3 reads CATSSEAVSSYNEQFF. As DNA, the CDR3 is TGTGCCACCAGCAGTGAAGCGGTGAGCTCCTACAATGAGCAGTTCTTC.

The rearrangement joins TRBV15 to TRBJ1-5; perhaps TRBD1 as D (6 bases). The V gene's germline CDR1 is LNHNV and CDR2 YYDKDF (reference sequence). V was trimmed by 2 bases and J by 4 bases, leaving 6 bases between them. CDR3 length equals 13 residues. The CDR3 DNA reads TGTGCCACCAGCAGACAGGGGAATCAGCCCCAGCATTTT. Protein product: CATSRQGNQPQHF. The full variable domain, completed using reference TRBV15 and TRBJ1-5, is DAMVIQNPRYQVTQFGKPVTLSCSQTLNHNVMYWYQQKSSQAPKLLFHYYDKDFNNEADTPDNFQSRRPNTSFCFLDIRSPGLGDTAMYLCATSRQGNQPQHFGDGTRLSIL.

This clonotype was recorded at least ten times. The CDR3 reads CASSRRGETRNEQFF. In DNA, the CDR3 is TGTGCCAGCAGCCGAAGGGGGGAGACCCGCAATGAGCAGTTCTTC. The chain recombines TRBV12-3 or TRBV12-4 with TRBJ2-1; D tentatively fits TRBD1 or TRBD2 (6 bases each). With 6 bases removed from V and 6 bases from J, the gap between germline ends came to 18 bases. The CDR3 covers 15 residues.

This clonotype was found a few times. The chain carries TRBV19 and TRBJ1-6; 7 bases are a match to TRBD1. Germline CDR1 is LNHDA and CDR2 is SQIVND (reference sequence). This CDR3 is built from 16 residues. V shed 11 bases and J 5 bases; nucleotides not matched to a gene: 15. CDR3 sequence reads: CAWIKTGIQHNSPLHF. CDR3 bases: TGTGCCTGGATAAAGACAGGGATACAACATAATTCACCCCTCCACTTT.

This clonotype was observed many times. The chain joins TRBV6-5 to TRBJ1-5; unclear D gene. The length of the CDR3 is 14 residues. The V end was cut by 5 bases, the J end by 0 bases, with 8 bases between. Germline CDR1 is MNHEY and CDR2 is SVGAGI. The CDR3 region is CASSPTDSNQPQHF. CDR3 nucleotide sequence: TGTGCCAGCAGTCCAACGGATAGCAATCAGCCCCAGCATTTT.

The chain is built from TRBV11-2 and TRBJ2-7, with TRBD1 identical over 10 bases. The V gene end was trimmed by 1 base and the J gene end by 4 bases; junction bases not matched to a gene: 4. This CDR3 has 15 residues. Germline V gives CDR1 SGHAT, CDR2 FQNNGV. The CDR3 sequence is CASSLVGDRGYEQYF. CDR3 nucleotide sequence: TGTGCCAGCAGCTTAGTTGGGGACAGGGGATACGAGCAGTACTTC.

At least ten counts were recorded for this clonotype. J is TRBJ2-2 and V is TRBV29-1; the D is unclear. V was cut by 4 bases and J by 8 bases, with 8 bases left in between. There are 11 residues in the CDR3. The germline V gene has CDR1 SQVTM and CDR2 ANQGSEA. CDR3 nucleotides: TGCAGCGTTGGGATGGGAGGGGAGCTGTTTTTT. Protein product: CSVGMGGELFF.

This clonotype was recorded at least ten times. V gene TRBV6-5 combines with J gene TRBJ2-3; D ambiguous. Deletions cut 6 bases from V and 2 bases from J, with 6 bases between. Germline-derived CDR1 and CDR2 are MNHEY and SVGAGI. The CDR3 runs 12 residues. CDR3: CASRTFTDTQYF. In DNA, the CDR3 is TGTGCCAGCAGGACCTTCACAGATACGCAGTATTTT.